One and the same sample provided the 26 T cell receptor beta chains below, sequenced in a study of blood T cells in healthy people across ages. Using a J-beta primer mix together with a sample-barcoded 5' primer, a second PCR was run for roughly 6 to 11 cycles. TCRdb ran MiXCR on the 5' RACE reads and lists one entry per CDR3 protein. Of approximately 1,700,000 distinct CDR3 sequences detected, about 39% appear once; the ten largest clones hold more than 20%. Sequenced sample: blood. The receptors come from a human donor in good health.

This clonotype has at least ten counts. The CDR3 sequence is CASSQRVGHQDQPQHF. The CDR3 DNA sequence: TGCGCCAGCAGCCAAAGGGTGGGTCATCAGGATCAGCCCCAGCATTTT. The chain has TRBV4-3 and TRBJ1-5; no definite D call. The V end lost 2 bases, the J end lost 5 bases, and 16 bases lay between the germline ends. This CDR3 has 16 residues. Germline CDR1 and CDR2: LGHNA and YSLEER.

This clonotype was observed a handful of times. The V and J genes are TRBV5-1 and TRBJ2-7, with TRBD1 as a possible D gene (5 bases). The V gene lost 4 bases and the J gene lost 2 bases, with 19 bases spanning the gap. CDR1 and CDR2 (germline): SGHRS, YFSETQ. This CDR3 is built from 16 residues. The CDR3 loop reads CASSPWAGRIPYEQYF. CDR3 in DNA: TGCGCCAGCAGCCCGTGGGCAGGGCGAATCCCCTACGAGCAGTACTTC.

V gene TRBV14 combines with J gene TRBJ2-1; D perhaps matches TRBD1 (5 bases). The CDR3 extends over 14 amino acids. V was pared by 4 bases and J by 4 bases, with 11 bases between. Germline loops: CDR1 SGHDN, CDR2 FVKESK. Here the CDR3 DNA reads TGTGCCAGCAGCCGCATAGGGGCATACAATGAGCAGTTCTTC. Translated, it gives CASSRIGAYNEQFF.

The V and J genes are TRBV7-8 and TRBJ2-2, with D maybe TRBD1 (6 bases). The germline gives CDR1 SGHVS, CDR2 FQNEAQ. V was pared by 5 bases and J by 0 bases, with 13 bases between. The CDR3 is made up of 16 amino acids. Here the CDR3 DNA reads TGTGCCAGCAGCCCAGACAGGACCGCGAACACCGGGGAGCTGTTTTTT. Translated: CASSPDRTANTGELFF. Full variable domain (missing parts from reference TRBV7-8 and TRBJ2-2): GAGVSQSPRYKVAKRGQDVALRCDPISGHVSLFWYQQALGQGPEFLTYFQNEAQLDKSGLPSDRFFAERPEGSVSTLKIQRTQQEDSAVYLCASSPDRTANTGELFFGEGSRLTVL.

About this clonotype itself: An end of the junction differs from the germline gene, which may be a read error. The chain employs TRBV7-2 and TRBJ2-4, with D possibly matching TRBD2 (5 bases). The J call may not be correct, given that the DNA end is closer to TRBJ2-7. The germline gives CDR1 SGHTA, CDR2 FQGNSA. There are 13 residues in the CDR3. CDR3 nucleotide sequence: TGTGCCGGCAGCTTAGCGACACCCTACGAGCAGTACTTC. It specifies CAGSLATPYEQYF.

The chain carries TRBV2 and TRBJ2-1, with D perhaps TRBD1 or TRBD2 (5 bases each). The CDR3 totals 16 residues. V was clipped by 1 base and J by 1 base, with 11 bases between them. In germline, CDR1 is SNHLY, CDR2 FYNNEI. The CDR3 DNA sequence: TGTGCCAGCAGTGAAGGAGGGGCCGGGTCCTACAATGAGCAGTTCTTC. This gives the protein CASSEGGAGSYNEQFF.

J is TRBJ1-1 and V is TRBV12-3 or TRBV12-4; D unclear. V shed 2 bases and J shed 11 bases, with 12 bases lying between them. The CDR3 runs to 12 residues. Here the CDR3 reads CASSLWGGRAFF. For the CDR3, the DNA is TGTGCCAGCAGTTTATGGGGAGGCCGGGCTTTCTTT.

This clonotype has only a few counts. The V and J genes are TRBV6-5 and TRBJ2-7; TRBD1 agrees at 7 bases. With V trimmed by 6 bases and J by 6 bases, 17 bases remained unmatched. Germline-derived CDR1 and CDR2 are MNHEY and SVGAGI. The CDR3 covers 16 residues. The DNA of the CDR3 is TGTGCCAGCAGGGACGACAGGGCTGGAGTTTCGAGCGAGCAGTACTTC. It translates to CASRDDRAGVSSEQYF.

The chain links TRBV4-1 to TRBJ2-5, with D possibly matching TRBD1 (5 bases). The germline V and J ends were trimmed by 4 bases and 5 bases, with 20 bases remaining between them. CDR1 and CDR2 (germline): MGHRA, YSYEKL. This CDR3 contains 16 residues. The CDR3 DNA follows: TGCGCCAGCAGCCCTGGATTTAGCAGGGAATTGGAGACCCAGTACTTC. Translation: CASSPGFSRELETQYF.

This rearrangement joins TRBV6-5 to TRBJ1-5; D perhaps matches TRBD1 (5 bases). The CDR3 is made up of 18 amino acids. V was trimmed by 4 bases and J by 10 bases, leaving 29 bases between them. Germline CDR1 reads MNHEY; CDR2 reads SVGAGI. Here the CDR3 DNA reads TGTGCCAGCAGTTTATCGATACCGGGACCCCACTCTTGGGAACCCCAGCATTTT. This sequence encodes CASSLSIPGPHSWEPQHF.

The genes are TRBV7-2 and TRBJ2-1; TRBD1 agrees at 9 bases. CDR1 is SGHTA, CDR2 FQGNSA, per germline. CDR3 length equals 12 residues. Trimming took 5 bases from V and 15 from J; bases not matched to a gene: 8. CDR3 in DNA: TGTGCCAGCAGCGCCGTAGGGACAGGGCCGTTCTTC. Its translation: CASSAVGTGPFF.

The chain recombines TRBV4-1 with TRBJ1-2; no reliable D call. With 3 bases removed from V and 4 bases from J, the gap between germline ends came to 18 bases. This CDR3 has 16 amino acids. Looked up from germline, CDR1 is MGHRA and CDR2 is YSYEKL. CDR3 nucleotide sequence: TGCGCCAGCAGCCAGAGTATTCGGGCGCTGGGCTATGGCTACACCTTC. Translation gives CASSQSIRALGYGYTF.

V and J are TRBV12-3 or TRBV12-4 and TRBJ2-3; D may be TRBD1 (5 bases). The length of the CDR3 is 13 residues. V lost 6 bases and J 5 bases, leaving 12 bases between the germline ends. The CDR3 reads CASSQGLEDTQYF. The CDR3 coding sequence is TGTGCCAGCAGCCAGGGTCTGGAAGATACGCAGTATTTT.

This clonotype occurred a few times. CDR3: CASRTAGEQFF. CDR3 in DNA: TGTGCCAGCAGGACGGCGGGAGAGCAGTTCTTC. V gene TRBV6-2 or TRBV6-3 combines with J gene TRBJ2-1; possibly TRBD2 for D (6 bases). Germline CDR1 is MNHEY and CDR2 is SVGEGT. Deletions cut 6 bases from V and 10 bases from J, with 10 bases between. The CDR3 has 11 residues.

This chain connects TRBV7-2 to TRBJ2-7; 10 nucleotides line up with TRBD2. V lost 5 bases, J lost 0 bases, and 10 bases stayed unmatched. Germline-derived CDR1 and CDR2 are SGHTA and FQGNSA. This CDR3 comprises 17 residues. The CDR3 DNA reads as TGTGCCAGCAGCGATCCGTCCGTAGCGGGGGGCTCCTACGAGCAGTACTTC. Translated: CASSDPSVAGGSYEQYF.

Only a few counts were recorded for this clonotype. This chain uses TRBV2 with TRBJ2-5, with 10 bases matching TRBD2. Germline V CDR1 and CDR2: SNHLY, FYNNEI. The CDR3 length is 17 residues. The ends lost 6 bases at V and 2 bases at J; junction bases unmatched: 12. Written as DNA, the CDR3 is TGTGCCAGCAGCGAAACCTTAGCGGGGGGCGTTCAAGAGACCCAGTACTTC. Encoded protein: CASSETLAGGVQETQYF.

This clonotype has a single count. CDR3 sequence reads: CASSFRGNSYNEQFF. The CDR3 region has the DNA TGTGCCAGCAGCTTTAGGGGTAACTCCTACAATGAGCAGTTCTTC. The chain combines TRBV7-9 with TRBJ2-1; perhaps TRBD1 as D (5 bases). Looked up from germline, CDR1 is SEHNR and CDR2 is FQNEAQ (reference sequence). The CDR3 totals 15 residues. Trimming stripped 3 bases from V and 0 bases from J, with 9 bases between.

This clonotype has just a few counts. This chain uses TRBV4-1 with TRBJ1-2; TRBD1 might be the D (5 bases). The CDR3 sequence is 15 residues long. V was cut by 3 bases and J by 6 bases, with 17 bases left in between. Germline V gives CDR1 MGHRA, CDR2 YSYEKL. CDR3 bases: TGCGCCAGCAGCCAGGTAATGAAACCAGGGAATGGCTACACCTTC. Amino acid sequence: CASSQVMKPGNGYTF.

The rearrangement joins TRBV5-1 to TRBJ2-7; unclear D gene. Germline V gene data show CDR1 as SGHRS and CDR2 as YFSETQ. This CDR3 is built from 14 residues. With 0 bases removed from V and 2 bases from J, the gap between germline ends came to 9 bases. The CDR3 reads CASSLEGPTYEQYF. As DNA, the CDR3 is TGCGCCAGCAGCTTGGAGGGCCCGACCTACGAGCAGTACTTC.

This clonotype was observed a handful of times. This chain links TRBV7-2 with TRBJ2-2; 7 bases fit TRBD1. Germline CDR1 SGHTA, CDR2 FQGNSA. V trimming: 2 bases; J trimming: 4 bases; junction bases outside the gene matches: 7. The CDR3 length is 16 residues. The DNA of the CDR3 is TGTGCCAGCAGCTTATTAGGGGGCGCGGTCACCGGGGAGCTGTTTTTT. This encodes CASSLLGGAVTGELFF.

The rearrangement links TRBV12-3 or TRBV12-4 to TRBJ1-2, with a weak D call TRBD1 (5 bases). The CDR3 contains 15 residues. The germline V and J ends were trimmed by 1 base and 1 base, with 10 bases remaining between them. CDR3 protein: CASSLVRDDNYGYTF. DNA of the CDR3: TGTGCCAGCAGTTTAGTGAGGGACGATAACTATGGCTACACCTTC.

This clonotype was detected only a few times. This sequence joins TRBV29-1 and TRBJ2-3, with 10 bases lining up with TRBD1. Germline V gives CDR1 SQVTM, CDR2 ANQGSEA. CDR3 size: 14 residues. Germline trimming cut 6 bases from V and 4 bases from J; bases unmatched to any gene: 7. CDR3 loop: CSVRWGQGSDTQYF. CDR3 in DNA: TGCAGCGTGCGATGGGGACAGGGGTCAGATACGCAGTATTTT.

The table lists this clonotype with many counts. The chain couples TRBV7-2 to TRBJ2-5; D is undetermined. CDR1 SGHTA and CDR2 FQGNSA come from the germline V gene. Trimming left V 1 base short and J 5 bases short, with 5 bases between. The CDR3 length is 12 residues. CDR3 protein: CASSLVDETQYF. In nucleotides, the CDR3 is TGTGCCAGCAGCTTAGTAGACGAGACCCAGTACTTC.

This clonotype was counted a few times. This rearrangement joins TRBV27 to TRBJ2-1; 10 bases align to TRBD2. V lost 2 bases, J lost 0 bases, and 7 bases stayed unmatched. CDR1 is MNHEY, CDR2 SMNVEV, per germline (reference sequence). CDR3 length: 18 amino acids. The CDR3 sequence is CASSLVAGGTSSYNEQFF. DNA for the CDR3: TGTGCCAGCAGTTTAGTAGCGGGGGGCACTAGCTCCTACAATGAGCAGTTCTTC.

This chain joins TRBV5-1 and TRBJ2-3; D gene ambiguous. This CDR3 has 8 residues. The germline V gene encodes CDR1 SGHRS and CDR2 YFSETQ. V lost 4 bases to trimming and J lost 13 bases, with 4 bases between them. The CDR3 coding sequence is TGCGCCAGCAGCCTCGAGTATTTT. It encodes CASSLEYF. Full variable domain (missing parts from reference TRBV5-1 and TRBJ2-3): KAGVTQTPRYLIKTRGQQVTLSCSPISGHRSVSWYQQTPGQGLQFLFEYFSETQRNKGNFPGRFSGRQFSNSRSEMNVSTLELGDSALYLCASSLEYFGPGTRLTVL.

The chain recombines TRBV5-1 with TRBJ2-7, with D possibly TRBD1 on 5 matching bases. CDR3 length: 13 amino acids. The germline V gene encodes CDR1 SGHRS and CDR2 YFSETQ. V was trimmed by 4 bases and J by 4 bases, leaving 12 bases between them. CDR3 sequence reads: CASSGPGSYEQYF. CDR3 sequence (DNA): TGCGCCAGCAGCGGGCCAGGGTCATACGAGCAGTACTTC.